The 21 T cell receptor beta chains below all came from one sample that was sequenced in a study of T cell responses to AZD1222 COVID-19 vaccine. Sequencing was performed with immunoSEQ multiplex PCR; in TCRdb, only in-frame clones are kept and a portion is missing. The repertoire holds approximately 150,000 clones, with about 86% as singletons. The sequenced sample was peripheral blood, obtained 28 days after the second AZD1222 dose. Source of these receptors: an adult who received the AZD1222 COVID-19 vaccine.

The chain recombines TRBV19 with TRBJ2-7, with D tentatively TRBD1 (6 bases). The CDR3 has 15 residues. The ends were cut back, 6 bases at V and 1 base at J, with 16 bases in the middle. Germline CDR1 reads LNHDA; CDR2 reads SQIVND (reference sequence). The CDR3 DNA is TGTGCCAGTAGGTTGGGGGCAGGACAATCCTACGAGCAGTACTTC. Amino acid sequence: CASRLGAGQSYEQYF.

The chain uses TRBV6-6 and TRBJ1-2, with D perhaps matching TRBD1 (5 bases). The V gene lost 2 bases and the J gene lost 4 bases, with 11 bases spanning the gap. The CDR3 contains 14 residues. Germline CDR1 reads MNHNY; CDR2 reads SVGAGI (reference sequence). CDR3 coding DNA: TGTGCCAGCAGTTACCTCAGGGAGGGCTATGGCTACACCTTC. It translates to CASSYLREGYGYTF.

V usage is TRBV10-3 and J usage is TRBJ1-2; maybe TRBD1 (5 bases). From germline, CDR1 is ENHRY and CDR2 SYGVKD. V was trimmed by 4 bases and J by 14 bases, leaving 14 bases between them. The CDR3 length is 11 residues. The CDR3 reads CAISAGGGTTF. The CDR3 DNA follows: TGTGCCATCAGTGCCGGTGGAGGGACTACCTTC.

In this sample, this clone turned up once. This sequence joins TRBV5-6 and TRBJ2-1; 12 nucleotides agree with TRBD2. From germline, CDR1 is SGHDT and CDR2 YYEEEE. The CDR3 contains 16 residues. The trim removed 1 base at V and 5 bases at J, leaving 4 bases unmatched. This CDR3 reads CASSLSSGRVNNEQFF. The CDR3 DNA sequence: TGTGCCAGCAGCTTGTCTAGCGGGAGGGTGAACAATGAGCAGTTCTTC.

The chain joins TRBV28 to TRBJ1-2; D not certain. Per germline, CDR1 MDHEN and CDR2 SYDVKM. The CDR3 runs 13 residues. The germline V and J ends were trimmed by 4 bases and 2 bases, with 8 bases remaining between them. Written as DNA, the CDR3 is TGTGCCAGCAGTTGGAGGGCCAACTATGGCTACACCTTC. Translated: CASSWRANYGYTF.

The chain combines TRBV7-8 with TRBJ2-2, with D perhaps matching TRBD2 (6 bases). The V end was cut by 3 bases, the J end by 3 bases, with 11 bases between. The CDR3 runs 15 residues. From germline, CDR1 is SGHVS and CDR2 FQNEAQ. This CDR3 is CASSFRREHTGELFF. CDR3 sequence (DNA): TGTGCCAGCAGCTTCAGGAGGGAACACACCGGGGAGCTGTTTTTT.

This clone appeared a few times. The rearrangement uses TRBV2 and TRBJ1-6; D not certain. The V and J ends lost 7 bases and 8 bases respectively, with 9 bases between them. Germline V gene lookup returns CDR1 SNHLY and CDR2 FYNNEI. The CDR3 loop spans 12 amino acids. The DNA for the CDR3 is TGTGCCAGCAAGACACGGGATTCACCCCTCCACTTT. It encodes CASKTRDSPLHF. Full variable domain (outside the CDR3, taken from reference TRBV2 and TRBJ1-6): EPEVTQTPSHQVTQMGQEVILRCVPISNHLYFYWYRQILGQKVEFLVSFYNNEISEKSEIFDDQFSVERPDGSNFTLKIRSTKLEDSAMYFCASKTRDSPLHFGNGTRLTVT.

This rearrangement joins TRBV7-9 to TRBJ2-1, with 7 nucleotides matching TRBD2. The V and J ends lost 5 bases and 6 bases, in that order; junction bases with no gene match: 4. From germline, CDR1 is SEHNR and CDR2 FQNEAQ (reference sequence). The CDR3 covers 13 residues. The CDR3 DNA reads as TGTGCCAGCAGCCCCACGGGGGGCAATGAGCAGTTCTTC. Its translation: CASSPTGGNEQFF.

The chain links TRBV21-1 to TRBJ1-5. TRBV21-1 is assigned pseudogene status. The CDR3 covers 16 residues. This CDR3 reads CASRGLNSRANQPQHF. CDR3 nucleotides: TGTGCCAGCAGAGGTTTAAATTCCAGAGCCAATCAGCCCCAGCATTTT.

This clone has just a few counts. The genes are TRBV28 and TRBJ1-2, with no clear D. V was shortened by 3 bases and J by 7 bases, with 9 bases between the two germline ends. From germline, CDR1 is MDHEN and CDR2 SYDVKM. This CDR3 is built from 12 residues. CDR3 coding DNA: TGTGCCAGCAGTTTGGTTGACGGTGGCTACACCTTC. Residues: CASSLVDGGYTF.

The chain recombines TRBV28 with TRBJ2-7; D remains ambiguous. The CDR3 runs 13 residues. Germline values: CDR1 MDHEN, CDR2 SYDVKM. The V gene lost 3 bases and the J gene lost 0 bases, with 6 bases spanning the gap. The CDR3 DNA is TGTGCCAGCAGTTTGAGGAGCTCCTACGAGCAGTACTTC. Translation gives CASSLRSSYEQYF.

This clone was seen a few times. The chain uses TRBV6-1 and TRBJ1-2; 8 nucleotides align to TRBD1. CDR3 size: 14 residues. The junction had 6 bases not matched to a gene; V was cut back by 1 base and J by 8 bases. Looked up from germline, CDR1 is MNHNS and CDR2 is SASEGT. In nucleotides, the CDR3 is TGTGCCAGCAGTGAAGAGGCAGGGGGCGTGGGCTACACCTTC. Amino acid sequence: CASSEEAGGVGYTF.

The V gene is TRBV11-2, the J gene TRBJ2-3; D gene unclear. The V gene's germline CDR1 is SGHAT and CDR2 FQNNGV. The V gene lost 2 bases and the J gene lost 3 bases, with 6 bases spanning the gap. This CDR3 region has 13 residues. Here the CDR3 reads CASSLKGTDTQYF. The CDR3 region has the DNA TGTGCCAGCAGCTTAAAGGGTACAGATACGCAGTATTTT.

This clone was found once. The CDR3 DNA follows: TGTGCCAGCAGCTCGGGAAACGATGGCTACACCTTC. Amino acid sequence: CASSSGNDGYTF. The gene calls are TRBV7-9 and TRBJ1-2; unclear D gene. This CDR3 spans 12 amino acids. Germline-derived CDR1 and CDR2 are SEHNR and FQNEAQ (reference sequence). V lost 4 bases and J lost 6, with 9 bases in between.

As concerns this clone: Other DNA sequences of this sample code for an identical CDR3. The genes are TRBV7-8 and TRBJ2-5, with no clear D. The germline gives CDR1 SGHVS, CDR2 FQNEAQ. The V and J ends lost 2 bases and 2 bases respectively, with 12 bases between them. The CDR3 is 15 amino acids. The CDR3 DNA sequence: TGTGCCAGCAGCTTATTGATGACGCAGCAAGAGACCCAGTACTTC. Its translation: CASSLLMTQQETQYF.

The chain couples TRBV10-2 to TRBJ2-7; 9 nucleotides agree with TRBD1. CDR3 length: 15 residues. V trimming: 7 bases; J trimming: 1 base; junction bases outside the gene matches: 8. Germline V CDR1 and CDR2: WSHSY, SAAADI. CDR3 residues: CASNPTGGNSYEQYF. CDR3 nucleotides: TGCGCCAGCAATCCCACAGGGGGCAATTCCTACGAGCAGTACTTC.

This sequence joins TRBV19 and TRBJ2-1, with TRBD2 matching over 8 bases. The germline V gene has CDR1 LNHDA and CDR2 SQIVND (reference sequence). CDR3 size: 15 residues. The junction had 11 bases not matched to a gene; V was cut back by 9 bases and J by 4 bases. The CDR3 nucleotides are TGTGCCAGCCGATTAAGCGGGAGTGGGTACAATGAGCAGTTCTTC. This translates into CASRLSGSGYNEQFF.

In this sample, this clone turned up once. V gene TRBV9 combines with J gene TRBJ1-3; possible D gene TRBD1, 5 bases. The V and J ends lost 4 bases and 6 bases respectively, with 14 bases between them. This CDR3 spans 14 amino acids. Germline CDR1 SGDLS, CDR2 YYNGEE. The CDR3 sequence is CASSPQGAVNTIYF. In nucleotides, the CDR3 is TGTGCCAGCAGCCCTCAGGGTGCAGTAAACACCATATATTTT.

CDR3 residues: CASRTGGETQYF. The CDR3 nucleotides are TGTGCCAGCCGGACAGGGGGGGAGACCCAGTACTTC. The chain carries TRBV2 and TRBJ2-5; 10 bases agree with TRBD1. This CDR3 has 12 residues. With 8 bases clipped from V and 5 bases from J, the junction kept 2 bases outside the gene matches. CDR1 is SNHLY, CDR2 FYNNEI, per germline.

The J gene is TRBJ1-1, the V gene TRBV7-9, with D uncertain. The CDR3 is made up of 15 amino acids. Germline V gene lookup returns CDR1 SEHNR and CDR2 FQNEAQ (reference sequence). V lost 4 bases and J lost 1, with 13 bases in between. This CDR3 reads CASSWGLGSNTEAFF. As DNA, the CDR3 is TGTGCCAGCAGCTGGGGTCTGGGTTCGAACACTGAAGCTTTCTTT.

This chain joins TRBV19 and TRBJ1-2; 7 nucleotides align to TRBD1. CDR1 is LNHDA, CDR2 SQIVND, per germline (reference sequence). The V segment lost 6 bases and the J segment 4 bases; nucleotides outside the gene matches: 8. The CDR3 runs to 14 residues. The CDR3 sequence: CASSPNWTGYGYTF. The CDR3 DNA is TGTGCCAGTAGCCCTAACTGGACAGGCTATGGCTACACCTTC.